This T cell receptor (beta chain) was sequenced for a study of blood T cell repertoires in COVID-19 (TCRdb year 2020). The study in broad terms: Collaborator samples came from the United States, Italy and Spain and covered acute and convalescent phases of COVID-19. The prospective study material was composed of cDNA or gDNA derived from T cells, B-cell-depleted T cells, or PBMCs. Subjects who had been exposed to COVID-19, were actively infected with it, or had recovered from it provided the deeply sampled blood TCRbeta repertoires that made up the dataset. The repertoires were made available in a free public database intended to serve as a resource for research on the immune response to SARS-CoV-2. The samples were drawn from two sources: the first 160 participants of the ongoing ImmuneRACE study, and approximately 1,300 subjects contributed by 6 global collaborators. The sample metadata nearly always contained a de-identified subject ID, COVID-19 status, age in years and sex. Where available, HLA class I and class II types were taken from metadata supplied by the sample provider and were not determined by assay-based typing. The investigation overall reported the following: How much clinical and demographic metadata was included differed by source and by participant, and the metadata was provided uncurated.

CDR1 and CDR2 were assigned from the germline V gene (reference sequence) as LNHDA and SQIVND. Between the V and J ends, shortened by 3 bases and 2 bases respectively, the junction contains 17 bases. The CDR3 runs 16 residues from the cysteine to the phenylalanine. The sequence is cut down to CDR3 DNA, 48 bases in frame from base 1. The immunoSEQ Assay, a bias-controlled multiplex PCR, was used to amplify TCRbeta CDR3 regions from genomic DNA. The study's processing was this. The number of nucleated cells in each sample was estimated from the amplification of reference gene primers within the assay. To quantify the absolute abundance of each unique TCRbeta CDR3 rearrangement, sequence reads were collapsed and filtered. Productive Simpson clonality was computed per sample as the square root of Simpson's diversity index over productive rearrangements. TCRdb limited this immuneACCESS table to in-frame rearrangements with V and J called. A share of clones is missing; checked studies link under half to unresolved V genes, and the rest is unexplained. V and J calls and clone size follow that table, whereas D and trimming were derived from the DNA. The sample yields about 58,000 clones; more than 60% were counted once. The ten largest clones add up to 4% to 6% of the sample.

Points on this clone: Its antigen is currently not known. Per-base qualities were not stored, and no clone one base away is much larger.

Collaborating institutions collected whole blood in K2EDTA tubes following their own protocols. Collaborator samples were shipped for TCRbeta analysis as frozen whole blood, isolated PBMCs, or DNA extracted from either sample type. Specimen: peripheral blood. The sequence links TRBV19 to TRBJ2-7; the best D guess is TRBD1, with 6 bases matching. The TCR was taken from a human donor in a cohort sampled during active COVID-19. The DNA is TGTGCCAGTAGTATTTTCAGCGGACAGCCAACCTACGAGCAGTACTTC. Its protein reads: CASSIFSGQPTYEQYF.